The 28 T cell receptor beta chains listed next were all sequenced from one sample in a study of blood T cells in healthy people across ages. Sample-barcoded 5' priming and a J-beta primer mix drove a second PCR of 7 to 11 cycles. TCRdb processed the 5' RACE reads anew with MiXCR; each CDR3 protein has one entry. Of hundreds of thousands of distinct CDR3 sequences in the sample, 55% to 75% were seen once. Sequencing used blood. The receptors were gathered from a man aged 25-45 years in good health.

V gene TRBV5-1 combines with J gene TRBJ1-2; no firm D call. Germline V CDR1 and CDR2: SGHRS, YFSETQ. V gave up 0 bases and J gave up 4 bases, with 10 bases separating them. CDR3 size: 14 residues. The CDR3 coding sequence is TGCGCCAGCAGCTTGGTTCCAGGTGCCTATGGCTACACCTTC. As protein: CASSLVPGAYGYTF. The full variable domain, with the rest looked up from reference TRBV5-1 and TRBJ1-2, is KAGVTQTPRYLIKTRGQQVTLSCSPISGHRSVSWYQQTPGQGLQFLFEYFSETQRNKGNFPGRFSGRQFSNSRSEMNVSTLELGDSALYLCASSLVPGAYGYTFGSGTRLTVV.

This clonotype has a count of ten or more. The CDR3 spells CSVDAQSTDTQYF. Written as DNA, the CDR3 is TGCAGCGTTGATGCGCAGAGCACAGATACGCAGTATTTT. The V and J genes are TRBV29-1 and TRBJ2-3; D is undetermined. Germline lookup yields CDR1 SQVTM and CDR2 ANQGSEA. Trimming cost V 3 bases and J 0 bases, with 7 bases left between them. The CDR3 covers 13 residues.

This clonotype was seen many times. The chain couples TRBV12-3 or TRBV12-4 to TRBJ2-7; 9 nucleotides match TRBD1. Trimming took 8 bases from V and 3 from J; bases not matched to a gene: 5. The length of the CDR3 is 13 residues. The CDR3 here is CASSRQGGYEQYF. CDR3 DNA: TGTGCCAGCTCCCGACAGGGGGGCTACGAGCAGTACTTC.

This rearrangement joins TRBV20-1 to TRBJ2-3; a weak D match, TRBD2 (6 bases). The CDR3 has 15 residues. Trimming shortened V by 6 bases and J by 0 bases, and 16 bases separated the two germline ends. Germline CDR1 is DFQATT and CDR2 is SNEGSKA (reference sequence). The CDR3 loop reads CSAIPLGTSTDTQYF. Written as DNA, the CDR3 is TGCAGTGCCATACCACTGGGGACTAGCACAGATACGCAGTATTTT.

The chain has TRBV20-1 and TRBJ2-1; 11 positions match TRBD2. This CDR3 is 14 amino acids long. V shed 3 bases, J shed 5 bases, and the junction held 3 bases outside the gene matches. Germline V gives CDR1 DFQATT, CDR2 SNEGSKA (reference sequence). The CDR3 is CSARTSGNHNEQFF. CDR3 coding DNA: TGCAGTGCTAGGACTAGCGGGAATCACAATGAGCAGTTCTTC.

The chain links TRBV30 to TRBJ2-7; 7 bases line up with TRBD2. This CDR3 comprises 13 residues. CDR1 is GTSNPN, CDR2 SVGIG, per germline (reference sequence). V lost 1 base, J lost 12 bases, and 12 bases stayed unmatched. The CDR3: CAWSASSLAAMYF. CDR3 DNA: TGTGCCTGGAGTGCTTCTTCTCTAGCGGCAATGTACTTC.

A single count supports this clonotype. For the CDR3, the DNA is TGTGCCAGCAGCTCTACTCAGAAGCTGGGCTCTGGGGCCAACGTCCTGACTTTC. Its translation: CASSSTQKLGSGANVLTF. The chain combines TRBV7-2 with TRBJ2-6; D unclear. CDR1 is SGHTA, CDR2 FQGNSA, per germline. CDR3 length: 18 amino acids. Trimming took 4 bases from V and 0 from J, leaving 16 bases between them.

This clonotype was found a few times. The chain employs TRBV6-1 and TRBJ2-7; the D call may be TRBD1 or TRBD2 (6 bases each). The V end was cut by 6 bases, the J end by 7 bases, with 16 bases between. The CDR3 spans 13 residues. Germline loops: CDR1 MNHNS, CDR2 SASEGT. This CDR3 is CASSQEGGLEQYF. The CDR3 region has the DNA TGTGCCAGCAGCCAAGAGGGGGGCTTGGAGCAGTACTTC.

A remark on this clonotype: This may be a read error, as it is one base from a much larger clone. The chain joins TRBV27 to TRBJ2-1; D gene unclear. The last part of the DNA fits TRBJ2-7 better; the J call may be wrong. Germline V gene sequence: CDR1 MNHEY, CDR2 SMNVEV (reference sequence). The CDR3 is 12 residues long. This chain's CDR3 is CASKRDTSEQYF. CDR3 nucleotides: TGTGCCAGCAAAAGAGACACGAGTGAGCAGTACTTC.

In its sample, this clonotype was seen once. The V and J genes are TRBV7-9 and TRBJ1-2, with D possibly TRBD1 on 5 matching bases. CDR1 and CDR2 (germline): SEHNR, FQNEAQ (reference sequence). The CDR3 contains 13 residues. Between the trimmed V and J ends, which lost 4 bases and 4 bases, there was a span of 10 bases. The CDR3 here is CASSSWDVYGYTF. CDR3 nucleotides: TGTGCCAGCAGCTCCTGGGACGTCTATGGCTACACCTTC.

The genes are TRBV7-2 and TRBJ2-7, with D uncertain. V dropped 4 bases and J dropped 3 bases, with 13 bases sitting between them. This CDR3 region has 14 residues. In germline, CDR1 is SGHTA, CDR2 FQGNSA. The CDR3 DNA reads TGTGCCAGCAGCTCCCGGCCCCCCAGCTACGAGCAGTACTTC. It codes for CASSSRPPSYEQYF.

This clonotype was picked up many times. CDR3 in amino acids: CASSNEGTNGYTF. The CDR3 DNA sequence: TGTGCCAGCAGCAACGAGGGAACTAATGGCTACACCTTC. The chain uses TRBV4-2 and TRBJ1-2; D not resolved. From germline, CDR1 is LGHNA and CDR2 YNFKEQ. This CDR3 region has 13 residues. Trimming removed 5 bases at V and 6 bases at J, with 13 bases between.

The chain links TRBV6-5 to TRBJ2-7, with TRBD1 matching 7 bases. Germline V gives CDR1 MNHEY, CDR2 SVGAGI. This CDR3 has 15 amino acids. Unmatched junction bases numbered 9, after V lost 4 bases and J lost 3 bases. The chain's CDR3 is CASSSLPGQNYEQYF. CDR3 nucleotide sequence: TGTGCCAGCAGTTCCCTTCCGGGACAGAACTACGAGCAGTACTTC.

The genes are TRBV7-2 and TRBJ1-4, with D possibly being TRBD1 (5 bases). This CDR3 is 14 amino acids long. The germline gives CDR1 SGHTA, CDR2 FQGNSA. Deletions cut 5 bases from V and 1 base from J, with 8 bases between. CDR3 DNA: TGTGCCAGCAGCCCAGGGATAACTAATGAAAAACTGTTTTTT. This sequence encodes CASSPGITNEKLFF.

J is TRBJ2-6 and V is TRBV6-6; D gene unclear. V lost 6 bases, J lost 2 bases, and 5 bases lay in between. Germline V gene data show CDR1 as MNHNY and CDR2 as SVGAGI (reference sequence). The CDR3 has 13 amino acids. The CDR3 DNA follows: TGTGCCAGCAGGTATGCTGGGGCCAACGTCCTGACTTTC. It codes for CASRYAGANVLTF.

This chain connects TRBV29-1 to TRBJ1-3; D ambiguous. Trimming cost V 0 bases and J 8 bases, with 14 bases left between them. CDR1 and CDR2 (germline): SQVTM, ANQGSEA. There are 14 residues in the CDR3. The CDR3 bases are TGCAGCGTTGAAGACTCCAGCTTCGGGGACACCATATATTTT. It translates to CSVEDSSFGDTIYF.

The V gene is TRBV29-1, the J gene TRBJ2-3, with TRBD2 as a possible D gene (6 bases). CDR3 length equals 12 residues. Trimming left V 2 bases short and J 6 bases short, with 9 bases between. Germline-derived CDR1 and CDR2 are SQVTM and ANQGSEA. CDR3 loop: CSVEPSVDTQYF. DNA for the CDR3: TGCAGCGTTGAACCTAGCGTTGATACGCAGTATTTT.

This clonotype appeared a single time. CDR3 residues: CASSPGYDDEQYF. The CDR3 DNA reads as TGTGCCAGCAGCCCGGGCTACGATGACGAGCAGTACTTC. The chain couples TRBV6-5 to TRBJ2-7; D gene unclear. This CDR3 has 13 residues. V was pared by 6 bases and J by 5 bases, with 14 bases between. CDR1 and CDR2 from the germline V gene are MNHEY and SVGAGI.

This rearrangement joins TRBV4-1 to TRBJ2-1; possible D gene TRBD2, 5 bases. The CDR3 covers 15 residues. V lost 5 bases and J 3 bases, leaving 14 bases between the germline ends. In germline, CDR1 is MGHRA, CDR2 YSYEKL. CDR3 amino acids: CASSADPSSYNEQFF. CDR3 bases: TGCGCCAGCAGCGCCGACCCTAGCAGCTACAATGAGCAGTTCTTC.

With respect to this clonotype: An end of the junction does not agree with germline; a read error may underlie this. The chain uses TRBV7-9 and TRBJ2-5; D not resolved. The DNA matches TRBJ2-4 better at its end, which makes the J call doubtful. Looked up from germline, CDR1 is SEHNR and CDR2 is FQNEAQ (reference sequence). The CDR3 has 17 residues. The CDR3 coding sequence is TGTGCCAGCAGCTTATCCACCGCTCCTTTAGCCAAAACCATTCAGTACTTC. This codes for CASSLSTAPLAKTIQYF.

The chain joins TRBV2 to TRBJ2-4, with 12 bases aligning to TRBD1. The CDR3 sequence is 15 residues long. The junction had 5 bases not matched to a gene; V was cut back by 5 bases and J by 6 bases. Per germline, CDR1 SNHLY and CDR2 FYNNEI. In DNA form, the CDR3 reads TGTGCCAGCAGTCCTCCGGGACAGGGGGCAAACATTCAGTACTTC. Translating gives CASSPPGQGANIQYF. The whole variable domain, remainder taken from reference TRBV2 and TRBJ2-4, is EPEVTQTPSHQVTQMGQEVILRCVPISNHLYFYWYRQILGQKVEFLVSFYNNEISEKSEIFDDQFSVERPDGSNFTLKIRSTKLEDSAMYFCASSPPGQGANIQYFGAGTRLSVL.

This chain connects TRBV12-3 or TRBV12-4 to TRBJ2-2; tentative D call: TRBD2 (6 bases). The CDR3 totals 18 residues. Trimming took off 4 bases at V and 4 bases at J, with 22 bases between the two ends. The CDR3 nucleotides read TGTGCCAGCAGTTCGCCGTCGGGCCAGACGGGGGTCACCGGGGAGCTGTTTTTT. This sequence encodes CASSSPSGQTGVTGELFF.

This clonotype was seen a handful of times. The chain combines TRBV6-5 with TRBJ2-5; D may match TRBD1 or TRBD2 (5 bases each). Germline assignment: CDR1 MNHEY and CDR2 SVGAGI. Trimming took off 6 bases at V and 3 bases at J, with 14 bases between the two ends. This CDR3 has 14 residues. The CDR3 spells CASSPPRDEETQYF. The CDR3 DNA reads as TGTGCCAGCAGCCCCCCCAGGGACGAAGAGACCCAGTACTTC.

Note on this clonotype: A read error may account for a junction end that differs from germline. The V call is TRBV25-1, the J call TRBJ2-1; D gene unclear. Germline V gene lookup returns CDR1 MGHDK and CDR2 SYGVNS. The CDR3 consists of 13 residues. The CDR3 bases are TGTGCCGGCAGTGAAGCGTACTACAATGAGCAGTTCTTC. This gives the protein CAGSEAYYNEQFF.

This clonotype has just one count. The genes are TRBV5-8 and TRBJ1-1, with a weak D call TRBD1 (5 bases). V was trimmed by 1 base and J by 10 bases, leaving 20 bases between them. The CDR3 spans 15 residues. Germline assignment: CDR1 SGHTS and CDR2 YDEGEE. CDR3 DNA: TGTGCCAGCAGCTTGCTCTTCGCCAGGGTCCGAGCAGCTTTCTTT. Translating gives CASSLLFARVRAAFF.

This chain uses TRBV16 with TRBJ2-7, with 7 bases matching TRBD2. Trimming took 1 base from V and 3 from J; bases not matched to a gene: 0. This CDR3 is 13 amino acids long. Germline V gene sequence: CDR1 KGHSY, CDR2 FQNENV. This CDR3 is CASSQWTSYEQYF. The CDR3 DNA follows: TGTGCCAGCAGCCAATGGACTAGCTACGAGCAGTACTTC.

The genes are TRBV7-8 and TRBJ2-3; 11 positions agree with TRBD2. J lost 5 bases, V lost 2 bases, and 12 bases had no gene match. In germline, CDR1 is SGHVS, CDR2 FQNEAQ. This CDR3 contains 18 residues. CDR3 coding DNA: TGTGCCAGCAGCTTAATCACTAGCGGGAGAGGGAGTAGAGATACGCAGTATTTT. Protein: CASSLITSGRGSRDTQYF. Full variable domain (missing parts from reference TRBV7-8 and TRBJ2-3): GAGVSQSPRYKVAKRGQDVALRCDPISGHVSLFWYQQALGQGPEFLTYFQNEAQLDKSGLPSDRFFAERPEGSVSTLKIQRTQQEDSAVYLCASSLITSGRGSRDTQYFGPGTRLTVL.

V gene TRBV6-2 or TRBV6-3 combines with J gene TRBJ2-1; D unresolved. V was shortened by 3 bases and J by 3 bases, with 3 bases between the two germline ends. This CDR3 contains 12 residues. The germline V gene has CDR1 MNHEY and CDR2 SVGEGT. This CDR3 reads CASSYFYNEQFF. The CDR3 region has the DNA TGTGCCAGCAGTTATTTCTACAATGAGCAGTTCTTC.